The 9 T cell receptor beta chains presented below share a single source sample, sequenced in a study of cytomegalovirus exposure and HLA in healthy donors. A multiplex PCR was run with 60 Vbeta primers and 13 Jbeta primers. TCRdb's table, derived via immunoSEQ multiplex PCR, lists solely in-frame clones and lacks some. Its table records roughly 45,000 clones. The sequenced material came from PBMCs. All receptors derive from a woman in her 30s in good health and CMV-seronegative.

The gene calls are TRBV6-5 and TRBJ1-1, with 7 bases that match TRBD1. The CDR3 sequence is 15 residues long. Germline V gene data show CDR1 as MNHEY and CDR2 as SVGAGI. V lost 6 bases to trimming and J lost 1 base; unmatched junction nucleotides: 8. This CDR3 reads CASSARGKGNTEAFF. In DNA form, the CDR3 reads TGTGCCAGCAGCGCCAGGGGGAAAGGGAACACTGAAGCTTTCTTT.

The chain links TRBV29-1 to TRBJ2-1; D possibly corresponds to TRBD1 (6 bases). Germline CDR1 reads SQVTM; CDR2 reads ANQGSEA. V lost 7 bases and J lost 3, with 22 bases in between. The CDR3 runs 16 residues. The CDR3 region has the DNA TGCAGCGCTGTAGGACAGCTTCGGACCAACTACAATGAGCAGTTCTTC. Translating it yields CSAVGQLRTNYNEQFF.

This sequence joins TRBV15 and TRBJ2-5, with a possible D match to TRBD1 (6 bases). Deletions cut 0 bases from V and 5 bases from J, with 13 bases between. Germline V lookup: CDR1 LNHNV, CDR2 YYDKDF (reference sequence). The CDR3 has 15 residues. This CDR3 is CATSRDRGSQETQYF. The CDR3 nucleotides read TGTGCCACCAGCAGAGACAGGGGAAGCCAGGAGACCCAGTACTTC.

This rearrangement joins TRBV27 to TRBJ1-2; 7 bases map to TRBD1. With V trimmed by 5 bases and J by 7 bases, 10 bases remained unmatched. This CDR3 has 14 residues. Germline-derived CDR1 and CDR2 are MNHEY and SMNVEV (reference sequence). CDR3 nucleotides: TGTGCCAGCAGTAGCGCCGGGACAGTAAGTGGCTACACCTTC. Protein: CASSSAGTVSGYTF.

The CDR3 DNA is TGTGCTCGGACGGAGGGGAGCTCCTACAATGAGCAGTTCTTC. As protein: CARTEGSSYNEQFF. The V gene is TRBV30, the J gene TRBJ2-1; D is possibly TRBD2 (6 bases). Germline CDR1 GTSNPN, CDR2 SVGIG (reference sequence). This CDR3 is 14 amino acids long. The variable domain in full, completed from reference TRBV30 and TRBJ2-1, reads SQTIHQWPATLVQPVGSPLSLECTVEGTSNPNLYWYRQAAGRGLQLLFYSVGIGQISSEVPQNLSASRPQDRQFILSSKKLLLSDSGFYLCARTEGSSYNEQFFGPGTRLTVL.

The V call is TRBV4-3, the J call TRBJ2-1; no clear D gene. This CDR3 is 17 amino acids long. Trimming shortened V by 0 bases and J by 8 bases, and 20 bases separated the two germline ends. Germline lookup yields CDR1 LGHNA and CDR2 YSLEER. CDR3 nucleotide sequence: TGCGCCAGCAGCCAAGACCCGCCGCCTAGACGGATGTATGAGCAGTTCTTC. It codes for CASSQDPPPRRMYEQFF.

CDR3 residues: CASSLGGGFSTDTQYF. The DNA for the CDR3 is TGTGCCAGCAGCCTCGGGGGGGGGTTTAGCACAGATACGCAGTATTTT. The genes are TRBV9 and TRBJ2-3; TRBD2 matches at 8 bases. The CDR3 consists of 16 residues. With V trimmed by 4 bases and J by 0 bases, 7 bases remained unmatched. The V gene's germline CDR1 is SGDLS and CDR2 YYNGEE.

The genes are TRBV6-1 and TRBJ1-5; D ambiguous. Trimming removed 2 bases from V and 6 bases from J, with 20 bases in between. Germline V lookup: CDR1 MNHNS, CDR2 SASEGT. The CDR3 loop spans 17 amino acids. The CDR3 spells CASSELRGGHPTQPQHF. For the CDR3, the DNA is TGTGCCAGCAGTGAATTGCGGGGAGGGCACCCCACTCAGCCCCAGCATTTT.

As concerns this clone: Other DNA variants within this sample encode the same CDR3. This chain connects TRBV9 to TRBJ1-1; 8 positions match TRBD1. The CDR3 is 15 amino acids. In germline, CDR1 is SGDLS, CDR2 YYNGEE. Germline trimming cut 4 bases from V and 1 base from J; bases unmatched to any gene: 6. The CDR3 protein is CASSTQGQGNTEAFF. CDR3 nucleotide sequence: TGTGCCAGCAGCACCCAAGGACAGGGGAACACTGAAGCTTTCTTT.